This TCR beta chain is drawn from a study of glioma-infiltrating T cells. TCR alpha and beta CDR3 regions were amplified from RNA using iRepertoire nested multiplex PCR. Tissue mRNA or PBMC total RNA, roughly 85-450 ng, went into one-step reverse transcription and amplification. TCRdb used MiXCR to reprocess the multiplex PCR reads, holding one entry per CDR3 protein. The sample lists some 130,000 distinct CDR3 sequences; 20% to 25% were seen once. Per germline, CDR1 KGHSH and CDR2 LQKENI. CDR3 length: 14 residues. After removal of 2 bases from V and 4 bases from J, the junction contained 4 bases not matched to a gene. The sample holds a few counts of this clonotype. Its antigen is not known. Study-wide results and limits: Tissue and blood shared very few CDR3 sequences.

V usage is TRBV18 and J usage is TRBJ1-1; TRBD1 matches at 7 bases. This TCR was recovered from a human donor with low-grade glioma or glioblastoma, undergoing nonglioma brain surgery, or in good health (not recorded which). The source material was glioma tissue, nonneoplastic brain tissue, or PBMCs (not recorded which). This CDR3 reads CASSPGTGVTEAFF. CDR3 DNA: TGTGCCAGCTCACCAGGCACAGGGGTCACTGAAGCTTTCTTT. The entire variable domain, with the rest obtained from reference TRBV18 and TRBJ1-1, is as follows: NAGVMQNPRHLVRRRGQEARLRCSPMKGHSHVYWYRQLPEEGLKFMVYLQKENIIDESGMPKERFSAEFPKEGPSILRIQQVVRGDSAAYFCASSPGTGVTEAFFGQGTRLTVV.